The T cell receptor (beta chain) described here comes from a study of blood T cell repertoires in COVID-19 (dated by TCRdb to 2020 to 2021). Study-wide context: The collaborator samples originated in the United States, Italy and Spain and spanned the acute and convalescent phases of COVID-19. The material from the prospective study consisted of cDNA or gDNA derived from T cells, B-cell-depleted T cells, or PBMCs. Subjects who had been exposed to COVID-19, were actively infected with it, or had recovered from it provided the deeply sampled blood TCRbeta repertoires that made up the dataset. The repertoires were made available in a free public database intended to serve as a resource for research on the immune response to SARS-CoV-2. The samples were drawn from two sources: the first 160 participants of the ongoing ImmuneRACE study, and 1,200 or so subjects contributed by 6 global collaborators. A de-identified subject ID, COVID-19 status, age in years and sex were almost always included in the sample metadata. Where HLA class I and class II types were available, the types were taken from metadata supplied by the sample provider, not from assay-based typing. The investigation overall reported the following: Clinical and demographic metadata were provided uncurated, with the amount varying by source and participant.

Remarks on this clone: Its antigen is currently not known. One base away there is no much larger clone; base qualities are not given.

Whole blood was collected in K2EDTA tubes by collaborating institutions according to the institutions' own protocols. For TCRbeta analysis, collaborators shipped samples as frozen whole blood, isolated PBMCs, or DNA extracted from either of those sample types. TCRbeta CDR3 regions were amplified from genomic DNA using the immunoSEQ Assay, a bias-controlled multiplex PCR. In the source study's methods: Within the assay, amplification of reference gene primers was used to estimate how many nucleated cells each sample contained. Sequence reads were collapsed and filtered to measure the absolute abundance of every unique TCRbeta CDR3 rearrangement. Productive Simpson clonality was computed per sample as the square root of Simpson's diversity index over productive rearrangements. What TCRdb holds here is the immuneACCESS table cut down to in-frame rearrangements. Part of the clones is not present; checked against another copy, under half of the missing clones reflect an unresolved V gene, and the others are unexplained. Clonal size and the V and J genes are those of that table, whereas D and trimming came from the DNA. The sample table holds tens of thousands of clones, of which 88% were seen once. The ten biggest clones cover 9% of the sample.

Via the germline V gene, CDR1 is SGHTA and CDR2 FQGNSA. Taken from cysteine to phenylalanine, the CDR3 has 15 residues. Kept here is only the CDR3 DNA, which spans 45 bases and is read in frame from base 1. V drops 1 base and J drops 4 bases, leaving 13 bases in between. Sample: peripheral blood. This sequence was found in a woman in her 70s with acute or convalescent COVID-19. The chain links TRBV7-2 with TRBJ1-2; the D gene lacks a confident call. In nucleotides, the sequence is TGTGCCAGCAGCTTAGGGATTTTGGACTTCTATGGCTACACCTTC. This is translated as CASSLGILDFYGYTF. Joined to the reference TRBV7-2 and TRBJ1-2 proteins, this CDR3 gives the full variable domain: GAGVSQSPSNKVTEKGKDVELRCDPISGHTALYWYRQSLGQGLEFLIYFQGNSAPDKSGLPSDRFSAERTGGSVSTLTIQRTQQEDSAVYLCASSLGILDFYGYTFGSGTRLTVV.